This T cell receptor (beta chain) was sequenced in a study of PD-L1 blockade in urothelial cancer. Germline V gene data show CDR1 as SGHNT and CDR2 as YENEEA. The J segment lost 5 bases and the V segment lost 5 bases, leaving 8 bases of the junction unmatched. There are 15 residues in the CDR3. Profiling relied on immunoSEQ multiplex PCR, and the TCRdb table lists in-frame clones only, not all of them. Counted here are 35,000 to 40,000 clones, roughly 80% occurring once; the ten biggest clones make up approximately 3.4%. The sample here was PBMCs, taken around atezolizumab (anti-PD-L1) treatment. The chain links TRBV11-3 to TRBJ2-5, with 10 positions matching TRBD2. The source of this sequence is a man in his sixties or seventies with urothelial cancer. The CDR3 nucleotides are TGTGCCAGCAGCAGAGATGGTAGCGGGGGGGAGACCCAGTACTTC. Its translation: CASSRDGSGGETQYF.